The TCR beta chain under discussion was sequenced for a study of Ad26.COV2.S vaccination and SARS-CoV-2 variants. Background on the study: By the intramuscular route, Ad26.COV2.S was given once, or twice 56 days apart.

V lost 0 bases and J lost 7, with 5 bases in between. This CDR3 contains 13 residues. The germline CDR1 and CDR2 sequences are SGHRS and YFSETQ. Remarks on this clone: The antigen is not known. The sample holds other DNA sequences that translate to the same CDR3.

The treatment is: roughly 20 received Ad26.COV2.S at low or high dose, single or two shots; roughly five received placebo; per-sample allocation not given. It was on day 63 after the first vaccine or placebo injection that samples were taken. The study, taken as a whole, reports: Placebo and vaccine recipients had non-spike TCR breadth that was similar. Considerable breadth of spike-specific CD8+ and CD4+ T cell responses has reportedly been documented following vaccination. It is possible that the TCR breadth and depth analyses underestimated the total T cell responses.

Repertoires were generated with immunoSEQ multiplex PCR, while TCRdb's copy carries only in-frame clones and drops some. The data contain about 680,000 clones, 80% to 90% of them singletons. The TCR comes from a person between 18 and 65 years old who received the Ad26.COV2.S COVID-19 vaccine or a placebo. This material consisted of peripheral blood, taken in a trial of Ad26.COV2.S vaccine versus placebo. The V call is TRBV5-1, the J call TRBJ1-6; weak D call: TRBD1 (5 bases). CDR3 coding DNA: TGCGCCAGCAGCTTGGAGGGGAATTCACCCCTCCACTTT. This gives the protein CASSLEGNSPLHF. The full variable domain, with the rest looked up from reference TRBV5-1 and TRBJ1-6, is KAGVTQTPRYLIKTRGQQVTLSCSPISGHRSVSWYQQTPGQGLQFLFEYFSETQRNKGNFPGRFSGRQFSNSRSEMNVSTLELGDSALYLCASSLEGNSPLHFGNGTRLTVT.